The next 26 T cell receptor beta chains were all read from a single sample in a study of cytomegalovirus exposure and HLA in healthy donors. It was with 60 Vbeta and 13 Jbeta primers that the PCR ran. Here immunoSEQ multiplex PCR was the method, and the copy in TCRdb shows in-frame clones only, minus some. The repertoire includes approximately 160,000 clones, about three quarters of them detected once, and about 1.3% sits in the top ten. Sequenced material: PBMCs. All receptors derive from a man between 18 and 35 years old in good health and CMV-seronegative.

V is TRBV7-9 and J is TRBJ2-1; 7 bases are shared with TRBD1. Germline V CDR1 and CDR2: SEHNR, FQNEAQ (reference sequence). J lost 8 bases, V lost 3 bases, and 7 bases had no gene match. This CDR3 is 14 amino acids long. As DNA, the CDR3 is TGTGCCAGCAGCTTTGCAGGGGGTTTCGATGAGCAGTTCTTC. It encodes CASSFAGGFDEQFF. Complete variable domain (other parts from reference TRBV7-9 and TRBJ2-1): DTGVSQNPRHKITKRGQNVTFRCDPISEHNRLYWYRQTLGQGPEFLTYFQNEAQLEKSRLLSDRFSAERPKGSFSTLEIQRTEQGDSAMYLCASSFAGGFDEQFFGPGTRLTVL.

CDR3 in DNA: TGTGCCAGCAGTGAAGAGGGGACAGCTGAAAAACTGTTTTTT. The encoded protein is CASSEEGTAEKLFF. V usage is TRBV6-1 and J usage is TRBJ1-4, with TRBD1 identical over 7 bases. The CDR3 extends over 14 amino acids. With 1 base clipped from V and 7 bases from J, the junction kept 3 bases outside the gene matches. Germline V gives CDR1 MNHNS, CDR2 SASEGT.

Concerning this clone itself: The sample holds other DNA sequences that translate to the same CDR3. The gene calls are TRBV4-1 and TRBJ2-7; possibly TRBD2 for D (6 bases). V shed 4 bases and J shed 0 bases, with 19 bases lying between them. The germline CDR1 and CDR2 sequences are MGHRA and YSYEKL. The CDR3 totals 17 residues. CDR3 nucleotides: TGCGCCAGCAGCCCGCTCCTAACGGGACTCCACTCCTACGAGCAGTACTTC. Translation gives CASSPLLTGLHSYEQYF.

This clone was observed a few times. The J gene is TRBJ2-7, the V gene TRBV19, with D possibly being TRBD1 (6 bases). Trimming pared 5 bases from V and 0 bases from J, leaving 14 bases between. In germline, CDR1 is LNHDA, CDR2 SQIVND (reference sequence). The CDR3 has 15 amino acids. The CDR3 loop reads CASSLQGSLSYEQYF. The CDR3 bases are TGTGCCAGTAGTCTACAGGGCTCTCTCTCCTACGAGCAGTACTTC.

Written as DNA, the CDR3 is TGTGCCAGCTCACCGGATAGCAACACTGAAGCTTTCTTT. Residues: CASSPDSNTEAFF. J is TRBJ1-1 and V is TRBV18; the D is unclear. The CDR3 length is 13 residues. V was cut by 3 bases and J by 2 bases, with 7 bases left in between. Germline lookup yields CDR1 KGHSH and CDR2 LQKENI. Using reference TRBV18 and TRBJ1-1 for the parts outside the CDR3, the full variable domain is NAGVMQNPRHLVRRRGQEARLRCSPMKGHSHVYWYRQLPEEGLKFMVYLQKENIIDESGMPKERFSAEFPKEGPSILRIQQVVRGDSAAYFCASSPDSNTEAFFGQGTRLTVV.

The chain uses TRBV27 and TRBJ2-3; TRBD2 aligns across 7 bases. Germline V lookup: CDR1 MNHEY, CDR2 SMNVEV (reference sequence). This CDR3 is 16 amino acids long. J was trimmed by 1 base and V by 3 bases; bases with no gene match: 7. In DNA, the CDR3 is TGTGCCAGCAGTTTTGAGAGCGGGGTCCGCACAGATACGCAGTATTTT. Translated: CASSFESGVRTDTQYF.

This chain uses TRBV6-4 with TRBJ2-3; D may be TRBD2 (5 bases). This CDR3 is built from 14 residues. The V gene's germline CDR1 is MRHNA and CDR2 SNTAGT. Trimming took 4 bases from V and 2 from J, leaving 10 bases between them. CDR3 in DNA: TGTGCCAGCAGTGTAACAGCGGACACAGATACGCAGTATTTT. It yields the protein CASSVTADTDTQYF.

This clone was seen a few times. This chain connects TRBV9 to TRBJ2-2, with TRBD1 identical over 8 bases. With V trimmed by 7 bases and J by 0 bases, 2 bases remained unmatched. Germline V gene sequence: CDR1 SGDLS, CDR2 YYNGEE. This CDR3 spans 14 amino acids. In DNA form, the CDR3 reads TGTGCCAGCCACAGGGGGTCGAACACCGGGGAGCTGTTTTTT. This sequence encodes CASHRGSNTGELFF.

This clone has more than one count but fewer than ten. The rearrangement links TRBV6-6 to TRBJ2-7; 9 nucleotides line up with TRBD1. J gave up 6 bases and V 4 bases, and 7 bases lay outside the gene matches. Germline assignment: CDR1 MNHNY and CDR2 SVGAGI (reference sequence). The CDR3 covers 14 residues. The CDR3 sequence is CASSSPDRGAEQYF. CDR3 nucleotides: TGTGCCAGCAGTTCGCCGGACAGGGGCGCCGAGCAGTACTTC.

For the CDR3, the DNA is TGTGCCAGCAGTTTAATGCGGGAGGGGCTGCACAATGAGCAGTTCTTC. It is translated as CASSLMREGLHNEQFF. The V gene is TRBV27, the J gene TRBJ2-1, with TRBD2 matching 9 bases. CDR3 size: 16 residues. The trim removed 2 bases at V and 5 bases at J, leaving 7 bases unmatched. Germline assignment: CDR1 MNHEY and CDR2 SMNVEV (reference sequence).

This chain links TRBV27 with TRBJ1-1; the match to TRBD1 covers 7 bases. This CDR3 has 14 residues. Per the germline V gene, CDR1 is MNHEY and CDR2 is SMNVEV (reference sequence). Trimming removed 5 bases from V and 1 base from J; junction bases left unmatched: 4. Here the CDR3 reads CASSIRQGNTEAFF. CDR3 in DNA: TGTGCCAGCAGTATAAGACAGGGGAACACTGAAGCTTTCTTT.

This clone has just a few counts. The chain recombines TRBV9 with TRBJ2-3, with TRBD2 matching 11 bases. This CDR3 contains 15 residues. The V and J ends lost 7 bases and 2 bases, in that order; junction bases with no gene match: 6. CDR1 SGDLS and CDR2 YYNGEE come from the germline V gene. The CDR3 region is CASAGGLAATDTQYF. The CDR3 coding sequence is TGTGCCAGCGCCGGGGGACTAGCGGCCACAGATACGCAGTATTTT.

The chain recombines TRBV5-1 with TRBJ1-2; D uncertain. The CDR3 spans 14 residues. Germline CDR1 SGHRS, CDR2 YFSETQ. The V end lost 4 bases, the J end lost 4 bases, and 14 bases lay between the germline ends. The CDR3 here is CASSPGRVGYGYTF. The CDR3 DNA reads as TGCGCCAGCAGCCCTGGGAGGGTAGGCTATGGCTACACCTTC.

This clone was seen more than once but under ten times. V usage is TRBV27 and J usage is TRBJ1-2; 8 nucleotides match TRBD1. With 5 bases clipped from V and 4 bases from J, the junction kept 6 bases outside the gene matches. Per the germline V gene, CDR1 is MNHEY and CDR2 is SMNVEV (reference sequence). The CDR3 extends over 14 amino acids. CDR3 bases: TGTGCCAGCAGTCCCCTGGGACAGGCCTATGGCTACACCTTC. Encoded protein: CASSPLGQAYGYTF.

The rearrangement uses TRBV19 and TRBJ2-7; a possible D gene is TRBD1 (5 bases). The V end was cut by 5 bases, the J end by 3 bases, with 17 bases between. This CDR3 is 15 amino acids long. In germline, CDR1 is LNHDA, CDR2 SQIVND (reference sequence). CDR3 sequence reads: CASSSTLWGRYEQYF. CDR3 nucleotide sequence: TGTGCCAGTAGTTCCACCCTGTGGGGCCGCTACGAGCAGTACTTC.

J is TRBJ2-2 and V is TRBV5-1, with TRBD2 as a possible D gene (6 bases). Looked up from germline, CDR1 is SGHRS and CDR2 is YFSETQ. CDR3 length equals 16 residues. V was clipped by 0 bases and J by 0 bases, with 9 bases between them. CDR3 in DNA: TGCGCCAGCAGCTTGGGAGGCGGGACGAACACCGGGGAGCTGTTTTTT. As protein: CASSLGGGTNTGELFF. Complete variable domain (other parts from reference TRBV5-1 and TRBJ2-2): KAGVTQTPRYLIKTRGQQVTLSCSPISGHRSVSWYQQTPGQGLQFLFEYFSETQRNKGNFPGRFSGRQFSNSRSEMNVSTLELGDSALYLCASSLGGGTNTGELFFGEGSRLTVL.

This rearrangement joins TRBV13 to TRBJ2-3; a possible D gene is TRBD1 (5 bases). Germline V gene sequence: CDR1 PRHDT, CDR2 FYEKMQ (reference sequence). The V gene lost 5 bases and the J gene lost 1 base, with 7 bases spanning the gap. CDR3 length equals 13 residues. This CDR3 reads CASSPRGTDTQYF. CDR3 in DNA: TGTGCCAGCAGCCCCAGGGGCACAGATACGCAGTATTTT.

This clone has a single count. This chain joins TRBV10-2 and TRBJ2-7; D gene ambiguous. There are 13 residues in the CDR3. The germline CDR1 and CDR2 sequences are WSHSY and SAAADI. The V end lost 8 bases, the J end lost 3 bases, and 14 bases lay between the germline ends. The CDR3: CASHEPEIYEQYF. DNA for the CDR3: TGCGCCAGCCACGAGCCCGAAATCTACGAGCAGTACTTC.

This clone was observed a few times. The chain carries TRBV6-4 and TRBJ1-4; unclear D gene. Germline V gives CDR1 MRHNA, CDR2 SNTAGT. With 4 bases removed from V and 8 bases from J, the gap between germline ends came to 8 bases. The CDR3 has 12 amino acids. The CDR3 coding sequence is TGTGCCAGCAGTGCAGTTACGGAAAAACTGTTTTTT. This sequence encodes CASSAVTEKLFF.

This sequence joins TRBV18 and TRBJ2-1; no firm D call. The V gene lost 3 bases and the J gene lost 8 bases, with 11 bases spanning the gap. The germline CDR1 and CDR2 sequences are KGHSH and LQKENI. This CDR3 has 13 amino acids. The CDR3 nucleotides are TGTGCCAGCTCACCGTCACAAGAGGATGAGCAGTTCTTC. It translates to CASSPSQEDEQFF. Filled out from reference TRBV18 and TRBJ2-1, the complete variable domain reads NAGVMQNPRHLVRRRGQEARLRCSPMKGHSHVYWYRQLPEEGLKFMVYLQKENIIDESGMPKERFSAEFPKEGPSILRIQQVVRGDSAAYFCASSPSQEDEQFFGPGTRLTVL.

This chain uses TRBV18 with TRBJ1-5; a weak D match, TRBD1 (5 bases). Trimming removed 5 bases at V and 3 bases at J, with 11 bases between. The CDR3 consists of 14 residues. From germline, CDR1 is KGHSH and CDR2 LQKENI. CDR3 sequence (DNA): TGTGCCAGCTCAGGGGGACTGAACAATCAGCCCCAGCATTTT. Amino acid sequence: CASSGGLNNQPQHF. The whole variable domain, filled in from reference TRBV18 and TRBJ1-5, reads NAGVMQNPRHLVRRRGQEARLRCSPMKGHSHVYWYRQLPEEGLKFMVYLQKENIIDESGMPKERFSAEFPKEGPSILRIQQVVRGDSAAYFCASSGGLNNQPQHFGDGTRLSIL.

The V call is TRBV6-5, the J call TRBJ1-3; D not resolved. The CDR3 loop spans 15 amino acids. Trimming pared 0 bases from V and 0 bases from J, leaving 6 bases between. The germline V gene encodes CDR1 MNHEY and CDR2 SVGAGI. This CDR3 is CASSYSPSSGNTIYF. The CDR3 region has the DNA TGTGCCAGCAGTTACTCCCCTAGCTCTGGAAACACCATATATTTT.

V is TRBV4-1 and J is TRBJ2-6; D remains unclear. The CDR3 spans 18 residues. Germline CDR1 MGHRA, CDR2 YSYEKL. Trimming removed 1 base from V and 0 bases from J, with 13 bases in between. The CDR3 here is CASSQAIIRVSGANVLTF. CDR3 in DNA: TGCGCCAGCAGCCAAGCGATCATTCGGGTCTCTGGGGCCAACGTCCTGACTTTC.

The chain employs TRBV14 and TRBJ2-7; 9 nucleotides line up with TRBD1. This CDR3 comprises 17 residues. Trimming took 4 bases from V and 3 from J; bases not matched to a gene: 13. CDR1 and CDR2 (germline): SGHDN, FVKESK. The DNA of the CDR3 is TGTGCCAGCAGCCTAGGGACAGGGACGTCTTTCTTCTACGAGCAGTACTTC. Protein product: CASSLGTGTSFFYEQYF.

The CDR3 nucleotides are TGTGCCAGCAGCCCTAGCGGGAGGAACACCGGGGAGCTGTTTTTT. Translated, it gives CASSPSGRNTGELFF. The chain uses TRBV7-6 and TRBJ2-2; 10 nucleotides agree with TRBD2. This CDR3 spans 15 amino acids. Germline-derived CDR1 and CDR2 are SGHVS and FNYEAQ. Trimming at V came to 5 bases and at J to 1 base, leaving 1 base not matched to a gene.

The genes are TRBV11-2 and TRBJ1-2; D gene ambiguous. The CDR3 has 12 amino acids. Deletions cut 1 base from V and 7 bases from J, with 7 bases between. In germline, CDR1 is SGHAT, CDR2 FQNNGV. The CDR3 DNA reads TGTGCCAGCAGCTTAGCCGGTACTGGCTACACCTTC. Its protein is CASSLAGTGYTF.